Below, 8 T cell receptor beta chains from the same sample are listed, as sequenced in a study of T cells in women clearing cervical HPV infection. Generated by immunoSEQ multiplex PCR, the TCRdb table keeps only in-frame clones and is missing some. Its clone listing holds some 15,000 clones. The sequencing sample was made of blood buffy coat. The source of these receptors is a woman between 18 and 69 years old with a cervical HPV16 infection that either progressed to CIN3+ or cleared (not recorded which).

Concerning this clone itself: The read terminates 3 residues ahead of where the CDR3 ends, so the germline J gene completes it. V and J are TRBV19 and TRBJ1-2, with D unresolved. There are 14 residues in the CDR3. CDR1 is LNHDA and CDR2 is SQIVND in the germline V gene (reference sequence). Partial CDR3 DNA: TGTGCCAGTAGTATGCAGGCAGCCTCCTACGAC. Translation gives CASSMQAASYD. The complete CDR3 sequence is CASSMQAASYDYTF.

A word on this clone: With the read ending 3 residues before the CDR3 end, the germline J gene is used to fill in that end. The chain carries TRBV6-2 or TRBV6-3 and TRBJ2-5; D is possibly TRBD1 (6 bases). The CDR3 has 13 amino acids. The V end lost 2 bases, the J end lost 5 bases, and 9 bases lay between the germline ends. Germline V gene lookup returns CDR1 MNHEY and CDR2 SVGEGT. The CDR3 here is CASSYNRVETQYF. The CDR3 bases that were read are TGTGCCAGCAGTTACAACAGGGTGGAGACC.

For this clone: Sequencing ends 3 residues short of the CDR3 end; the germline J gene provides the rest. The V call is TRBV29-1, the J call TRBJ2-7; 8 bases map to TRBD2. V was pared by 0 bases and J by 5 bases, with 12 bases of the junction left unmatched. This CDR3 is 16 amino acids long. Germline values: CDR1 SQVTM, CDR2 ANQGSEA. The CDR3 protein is CSVEEGVSGTLDEQYF. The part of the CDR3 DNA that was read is TGCAGCGTTGAAGAAGGGGTTAGCGGGACCTTGGACGAG.

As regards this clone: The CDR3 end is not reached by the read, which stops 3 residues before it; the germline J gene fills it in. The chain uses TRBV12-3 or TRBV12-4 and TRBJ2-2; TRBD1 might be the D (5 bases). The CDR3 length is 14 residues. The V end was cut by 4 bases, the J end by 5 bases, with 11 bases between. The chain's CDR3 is CASSSRAWTGELFF. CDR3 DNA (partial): TGTGCCAGCAGTTCCAGGGCTTGGACCGGGGAG.

CDR3: CSARDSSNEKLFF. The DNA read from the CDR3 is TGCAGTGCTAGAGATTCTAGTAATGAAAAA. The rearrangement joins TRBV20-1 to TRBJ1-4; D gene unclear. The sequence runs out 3 residues before the end of the CDR3; the remainder is reconstructed from the germline J gene. Germline CDR1 is DFQATT and CDR2 is SNEGSKA (reference sequence). The CDR3 length is 13 residues. V lost 0 bases to trimming and J lost 4 bases, with 6 bases between them.

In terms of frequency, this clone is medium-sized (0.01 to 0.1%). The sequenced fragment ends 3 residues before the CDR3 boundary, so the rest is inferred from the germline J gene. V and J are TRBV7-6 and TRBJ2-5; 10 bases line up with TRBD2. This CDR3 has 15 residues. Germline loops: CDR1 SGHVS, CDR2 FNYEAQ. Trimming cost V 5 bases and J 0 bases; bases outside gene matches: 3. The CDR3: CASSVLAGDQETQYF. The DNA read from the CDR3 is TGTGCCAGCAGCGTGCTAGCGGGGGACCAAGAGACC.

This chain's CDR3 is CAFGGPGSNEKLFF. The part of the CDR3 DNA that was read is TGCGCCTTCGGGGGGCCAGGCTCTAATGAAAAA. V gene TRBV23-1 combines with J gene TRBJ1-4; D might be TRBD1 (6 bases). The CDR3 end falls 3 residues outside the read, so it is completed with the germline J gene. TRBV23-1 is given ORF status, its function remaining uncertain. The CDR3 spans 14 residues. Trimming took off 11 bases at V and 3 bases at J, with 16 bases between the two ends.

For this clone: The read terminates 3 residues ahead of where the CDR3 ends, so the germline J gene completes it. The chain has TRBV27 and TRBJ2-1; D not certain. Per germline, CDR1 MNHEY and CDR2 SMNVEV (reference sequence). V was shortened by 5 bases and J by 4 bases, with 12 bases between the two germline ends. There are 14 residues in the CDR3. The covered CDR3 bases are TGTGCCAGCAGTCGACATGCATCGTACAATGAG. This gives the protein CASSRHASYNE. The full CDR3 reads CASSRHASYNEQFF.